The next 32 T cell receptor beta chains were all read from a single sample in a study of blood T cell repertoires in COVID-19. Method: immunoSEQ multiplex PCR; TCRdb's copy keeps in-frame clones and lacks some. The sample records around 110,000 clones, about four fifths being singletons. Input material: peripheral blood. Every receptor here comes from a man in his 70s with acute or convalescent COVID-19.

The J gene is TRBJ1-2, the V gene TRBV3-1 (or the pseudogene TRBV3-2); D is uncertain. In germline, CDR1 is LGHDT, CDR2 YNNKEL (reference sequence). V lost 1 base to trimming and J lost 2 bases, with 11 bases between them. CDR3 size: 15 residues. The CDR3 DNA reads as TGTGCCAGCAGCCAAGTACAACACGCCAACTATGGCTACACCTTC. Protein sequence: CASSQVQHANYGYTF.

This clone turned up a few times. The V and J genes are TRBV19 and TRBJ1-2; D gene uncertain. V was pared by 9 bases and J by 4 bases, with 27 bases between. Germline-derived CDR1 and CDR2 are LNHDA and SQIVND (reference sequence). The CDR3 extends over 17 amino acids. The CDR3 sequence: CASRPPPQQGGGYGYTF. CDR3 DNA: TGTGCCAGCAGGCCGCCCCCCCAACAAGGAGGAGGCTATGGCTACACCTTC.

V is TRBV7-2 and J is TRBJ1-2; unclear D gene. This CDR3 spans 14 amino acids. V was shortened by 2 bases and J by 4 bases, with 11 bases between the two germline ends. Germline V lookup: CDR1 SGHTA, CDR2 FQGNSA. The CDR3 here is CASSLTGEPYGYTF. The CDR3 DNA is TGTGCCAGCAGCTTAACTGGGGAGCCCTATGGCTACACCTTC.

This clone was seen a handful of times. V and J are TRBV10-2 and TRBJ2-1; 7 bases line up with TRBD1. V was pared by 3 bases and J by 7 bases, with 6 bases of the junction left unmatched. Germline CDR1 WSHSY, CDR2 SAAADI. This CDR3 is 14 amino acids long. The CDR3 DNA follows: TGCGCCAGCAGTGATTGGTCAGGGGGAAATGAGCAGTTCTTC. It is translated as CASSDWSGGNEQFF.

The chain links TRBV7-2 to TRBJ2-3; the match to TRBD2 covers 9 bases. The V and J ends lost 3 bases and 3 bases, in that order; junction bases with no gene match: 10. There are 17 residues in the CDR3. CDR1 is SGHTA and CDR2 is FQGNSA in the germline V gene. The CDR3, as DNA: TGTGCCAGCAGCTTCGAGGCGCTAGCGGGGCGGACAGATACGCAGTATTTT. Translation: CASSFEALAGRTDTQYF. The entire variable domain, with the rest obtained from reference TRBV7-2 and TRBJ2-3, is as follows: GAGVSQSPSNKVTEKGKDVELRCDPISGHTALYWYRQSLGQGLEFLIYFQGNSAPDKSGLPSDRFSAERTGGSVSTLTIQRTQQEDSAVYLCASSFEALAGRTDTQYFGPGTRLTVL.

The chain employs TRBV14 and TRBJ2-3; 10 positions match TRBD1. This CDR3 comprises 15 residues. The trim removed 5 bases at V and 4 bases at J, leaving 6 bases unmatched. CDR1 SGHDN and CDR2 FVKESK come from the germline V gene. This CDR3 is CASSKTGGASDTQYF. DNA for the CDR3: TGTGCCAGCAGCAAGACAGGGGGCGCCTCAGATACGCAGTATTTT.

The V gene is TRBV11-1, the J gene TRBJ2-3, with D maybe TRBD1 (5 bases). Germline loops: CDR1 SGHAT, CDR2 FQDESV (reference sequence). The V end lost 2 bases, the J end lost 4 bases, and 16 bases lay between the germline ends. This CDR3 spans 16 amino acids. For the CDR3, the DNA is TGTGCCAGCAGCTTAACTCCCCAGGGTAGTTCAGATACGCAGTATTTT. It translates to CASSLTPQGSSDTQYF.

This rearrangement joins TRBV6-5 to TRBJ1-6; 7 bases map to TRBD1. CDR3 length: 14 amino acids. CDR1 is MNHEY, CDR2 SVGAGI, per germline. Trimming removed 2 bases from V and 7 bases from J; junction bases left unmatched: 2. The CDR3 loop reads CASSYVQGNSPLHF. CDR3 nucleotides: TGTGCCAGCAGTTACGTACAGGGGAATTCACCCCTCCACTTT.

The chain has TRBV15 and TRBJ2-7; tentative D call: TRBD1 (7 bases). This CDR3 contains 16 residues. The V and J ends lost 4 bases and 1 base respectively, with 17 bases between them. Per germline, CDR1 LNHNV and CDR2 YYDKDF (reference sequence). The CDR3 protein is CATSKTWTGLSYEQYF. Here the CDR3 DNA reads TGTGCCACCAGCAAGACCTGGACAGGACTATCCTACGAGCAGTACTTC.

This clone was counted a single time. V usage is TRBV25-1 and J usage is TRBJ2-1; TRBD2 aligns across 8 bases. The germline V gene has CDR1 MGHDK and CDR2 SYGVNS. Losses at the gene ends were 0 bases for V and 7 bases for J; bases not matched to a gene: 8. The CDR3 sequence is 16 residues long. CDR3 DNA: TGTGCCAGCAGTGAATATGTCGGGGGGGCCGTTAATGAGCAGTTCTTC. This encodes CASSEYVGGAVNEQFF. Using reference TRBV25-1 and TRBJ2-1 for the parts outside the CDR3, the full variable domain is EADIYQTPRYLVIGTGKKITLECSQTMGHDKMYWYQQDPGMELHLIHYSYGVNSTEKGDLSSESTVSRIRTEHFPLTLESARPSHTSQYLCASSEYVGGAVNEQFFGPGTRLTVL.

The genes are TRBV18 and TRBJ2-5; D might be TRBD1 (6 bases). Trimming removed 1 base from V and 3 bases from J, with 12 bases in between. This CDR3 spans 15 amino acids. Germline CDR1 reads KGHSH; CDR2 reads LQKENI. CDR3 in DNA: TGTGCCAGCTCACCACGACAGGACTCTAAAGAGACCCAGTACTTC. It encodes CASSPRQDSKETQYF. Combining the CDR3 with reference TRBV18 and TRBJ2-5 gives the whole variable domain NAGVMQNPRHLVRRRGQEARLRCSPMKGHSHVYWYRQLPEEGLKFMVYLQKENIIDESGMPKERFSAEFPKEGPSILRIQQVVRGDSAAYFCASSPRQDSKETQYFGPGTRLLVL.

The genes are TRBV3-1 (or the pseudogene TRBV3-2) and TRBJ1-6; TRBD1 matches 7 bases. Germline V gene data show CDR1 as LGHDT and CDR2 as YNNKEL (reference sequence). The CDR3 extends over 14 amino acids. V was pared by 4 bases and J by 8 bases, with 5 bases of the junction left unmatched. CDR3 DNA sequence: TGTGCCAGCAGCCCCGGGACAGTCCATTCACCCCTCCACTTT. Its translation: CASSPGTVHSPLHF.

This chain joins TRBV19 and TRBJ1-1; 7 nucleotides agree with TRBD1. Germline loops: CDR1 LNHDA, CDR2 SQIVND (reference sequence). The CDR3 is made up of 15 amino acids. Trimming at V came to 5 bases and at J to 2 bases, leaving 8 bases not matched to a gene. CDR3 DNA: TGTGCCAGTAGTTTCGGGACAGATCACAACACTGAAGCTTTCTTT. It specifies CASSFGTDHNTEAFF.

This sequence joins TRBV7-2 and TRBJ2-5; D might be TRBD2 (6 bases). Germline V gives CDR1 SGHTA, CDR2 FQGNSA. The CDR3 runs 14 residues. Trimming cost V 3 bases and J 4 bases, with 12 bases left between them. CDR3 in DNA: TGTGCCAGCAGCTTTCAGGGCGGGGTAGAGACCCAGTACTTC. It specifies CASSFQGGVETQYF.

The chain carries TRBV3-1 (or the pseudogene TRBV3-2) and TRBJ1-1; 7 bases align to TRBD1. Germline V lookup: CDR1 LGHDT, CDR2 YNNKEL (reference sequence). The CDR3 runs to 12 residues. J was trimmed by 2 bases and V by 9 bases; bases with no gene match: 3. CDR3: CASGQANTEAFF. The CDR3 bases are TGTGCCAGTGGACAGGCCAACACTGAAGCTTTCTTT.

This chain connects TRBV10-2 to TRBJ2-7; 9 nucleotides align to TRBD1. From germline, CDR1 is WSHSY and CDR2 SAAADI. V gave up 3 bases and J gave up 5 bases; unmatched junction bases: 14. The length of the CDR3 is 17 residues. The CDR3 bases are TGCGCCAGCAGTGAAACCTCCGAGGGGACAGGGAGCGACGAGCAGTACTTC. This gives the protein CASSETSEGTGSDEQYF.

This chain uses TRBV15 with TRBJ1-4, with 7 nucleotides matching TRBD1. The CDR3 covers 15 residues. CDR1 and CDR2 from the germline V gene are LNHNV and YYDKDF (reference sequence). V lost 6 bases, J lost 1 base, and 5 bases stayed unmatched. Here the CDR3 DNA reads TGTGCCACCAGTCCGTACAGGGGAACTAATGAAAAACTGTTTTTT. Amino acids: CATSPYRGTNEKLFF.

The chain uses TRBV18 and TRBJ2-7; 11 bases agree with TRBD1. The CDR3 runs to 14 residues. V lost 3 bases to trimming and J lost 4 bases; unmatched junction nucleotides: 2. In germline, CDR1 is KGHSH, CDR2 LQKENI. DNA for the CDR3: TGTGCCAGCTCACCGGACAGGGGGCCTTACGAGCAGTACTTC. Translated, it gives CASSPDRGPYEQYF.

The V call is TRBV6-5, the J call TRBJ1-2, with D unresolved. Between the trimmed V and J ends, which lost 1 base and 0 bases, there was a span of 12 bases. The CDR3 has 16 amino acids. Germline V gives CDR1 MNHEY, CDR2 SVGAGI. The CDR3 DNA reads TGTGCCAGCAGTTACTTCCCCGGGATAACTAACTATGGCTACACCTTC. This gives the protein CASSYFPGITNYGYTF.

This clone appeared a few times. The V gene is TRBV3-1 (or the pseudogene TRBV3-2), the J gene TRBJ2-3; a possible D gene is TRBD1 (7 bases). The length of the CDR3 is 15 residues. Looked up from germline, CDR1 is LGHDT and CDR2 is YNNKEL (reference sequence). V was clipped by 1 base and J by 6 bases, with 14 bases between them. CDR3 coding DNA: TGTGCCAGCAGCCAAGTAGCGGAGGACAGGGATACGCAGTATTTT. It specifies CASSQVAEDRDTQYF.

This clone showed up just once. The chain uses TRBV19 and TRBJ1-2, with 8 bases that match TRBD1. Germline V CDR1 and CDR2: LNHDA, SQIVND (reference sequence). Unmatched junction bases numbered 2, after V lost 5 bases and J lost 3 bases. The CDR3 sequence is 13 residues long. The CDR3 region is CASSVQGDYGYTF. The CDR3 DNA follows: TGTGCCAGTAGTGTACAGGGGGACTATGGCTACACCTTC. The full variable domain, its missing parts supplied by reference TRBV19 and TRBJ1-2, is DGGITQSPKYLFRKEGQNVTLSCEQNLNHDAMYWYRQDPGQGLRLIYYSQIVNDFQKGDIAEGYSVSREKKESFPLTVTSAQKNPTAFYLCASSVQGDYGYTFGSGTRLTVV.

The J gene is TRBJ2-3, the V gene TRBV6-5; possibly TRBD1 for D (5 bases). CDR3 length: 13 residues. Germline-derived CDR1 and CDR2 are MNHEY and SVGAGI. V lost 6 bases, J lost 5 bases, and 12 bases lay in between. CDR3 protein: CASSPPGQDTQYF. Here the CDR3 DNA reads TGTGCCAGCAGCCCACCAGGGCAAGATACGCAGTATTTT.

The genes are TRBV11-3 and TRBJ1-1, with 8 nucleotides matching TRBD1. In germline, CDR1 is SGHNT, CDR2 YENEEA. CDR3 length: 13 residues. V lost 8 bases and J lost 2; bases outside the gene matches: 4. CDR3 amino acids: CASGTGPNTEAFF. CDR3 coding DNA: TGTGCCAGCGGGACAGGACCTAACACTGAAGCTTTCTTT.

CDR3 protein: CASSPQGGLQETQYF. The CDR3, as DNA: TGTGCCAGCAGCCCCCAGGGGGGCCTCCAAGAGACCCAGTACTTC. The chain is built from TRBV7-3 and TRBJ2-5; tentatively, D is TRBD1 (7 bases). V was shortened by 5 bases and J by 1 base, with 14 bases between the two germline ends. CDR3 length: 15 amino acids. Germline-derived CDR1 and CDR2 are SGHTA and FQGTGA.

The chain carries TRBV11-2 and TRBJ1-4; 11 bases map to TRBD1. The CDR3 has 17 residues. V gave up 0 bases and J gave up 8 bases; unmatched junction bases: 8. Germline CDR1 reads SGHAT; CDR2 reads FQNNGV. DNA of the CDR3: TGTGCCAGCAGCTTAGATCTGCTCGGGACAGGGGGAGAAAAACTGTTTTTT. Protein product: CASSLDLLGTGGEKLFF.

This sequence joins TRBV7-3 and TRBJ2-2; TRBD1 is a possible D gene (6 bases). Germline values: CDR1 SGHTA, CDR2 FQGTGA. Trimming took 5 bases from V and 4 from J, leaving 14 bases between them. This CDR3 comprises 15 residues. CDR3 loop: CASSPPGTSTGELFF. DNA of the CDR3: TGTGCCAGCAGCCCGCCCGGGACAAGCACCGGGGAGCTGTTTTTT.

This chain joins TRBV9 and TRBJ2-1, with a weak D call TRBD1 (5 bases). The CDR3 contains 14 residues. Germline V gene lookup returns CDR1 SGDLS and CDR2 YYNGEE. V lost 0 bases to trimming and J lost 5 bases, with 9 bases between them. The CDR3 protein is CASSVGTSHNEQFF. Here the CDR3 DNA reads TGTGCCAGCAGCGTAGGGACAAGCCACAATGAGCAGTTCTTC.

In DNA form, the CDR3 reads TGTGCCAGCAGTTTCCAGGTTCAGTCACCCCTCCACTTT. Its translation is CASSFQVQSPLHF. The chain links TRBV27 to TRBJ1-6; D ambiguous. The CDR3 sequence is 13 residues long. CDR1 and CDR2 from the germline V gene are MNHEY and SMNVEV (reference sequence). Between the trimmed V and J ends, which lost 3 bases and 10 bases, there was a span of 10 bases.

V gene TRBV16 combines with J gene TRBJ2-3, with a weak D call TRBD1 (5 bases). The CDR3 totals 16 residues. V was trimmed by 6 bases and J by 0 bases, leaving 16 bases between them. Germline-derived CDR1 and CDR2 are KGHSY and FQNENV. The CDR3 nucleotides are TGTGCCAGCAGGCGTTCAGGGTCTGCGAGCACAGATACGCAGTATTTT. Translation: CASRRSGSASTDTQYF.

This chain joins TRBV5-1 and TRBJ1-4; no reliable D call. CDR3 length: 17 amino acids. Deletions cut 4 bases from V and 0 bases from J, with 16 bases between. The germline V gene encodes CDR1 SGHRS and CDR2 YFSETQ. CDR3 DNA sequence: TGCGCCAGCAGCAGAACAGTTTTCCCCGCAACTAATGAAAAACTGTTTTTT. Amino acids: CASSRTVFPATNEKLFF.

This chain joins TRBV19 and TRBJ2-7; 8 nucleotides match TRBD1. This CDR3 has 14 amino acids. Germline CDR1 and CDR2: LNHDA and SQIVND (reference sequence). V lost 6 bases to trimming and J lost 5 bases; unmatched junction nucleotides: 9. In DNA, the CDR3 is TGTGCCAGTAGCCCCGACAGGGGAGTTAACGAGCAGTACTTC. It is translated as CASSPDRGVNEQYF.

This chain links TRBV9 with TRBJ2-5; TRBD2 is a possible D gene (6 bases). The CDR3 is made up of 15 amino acids. V was pared by 0 bases and J by 1 base, with 10 bases between. Germline CDR1 and CDR2: SGDLS and YYNGEE. For the CDR3, the DNA is TGTGCCAGCAGCGTAGGCGGGCGGGGCCAAGAGACCCAGTACTTC. Protein product: CASSVGGRGQETQYF.